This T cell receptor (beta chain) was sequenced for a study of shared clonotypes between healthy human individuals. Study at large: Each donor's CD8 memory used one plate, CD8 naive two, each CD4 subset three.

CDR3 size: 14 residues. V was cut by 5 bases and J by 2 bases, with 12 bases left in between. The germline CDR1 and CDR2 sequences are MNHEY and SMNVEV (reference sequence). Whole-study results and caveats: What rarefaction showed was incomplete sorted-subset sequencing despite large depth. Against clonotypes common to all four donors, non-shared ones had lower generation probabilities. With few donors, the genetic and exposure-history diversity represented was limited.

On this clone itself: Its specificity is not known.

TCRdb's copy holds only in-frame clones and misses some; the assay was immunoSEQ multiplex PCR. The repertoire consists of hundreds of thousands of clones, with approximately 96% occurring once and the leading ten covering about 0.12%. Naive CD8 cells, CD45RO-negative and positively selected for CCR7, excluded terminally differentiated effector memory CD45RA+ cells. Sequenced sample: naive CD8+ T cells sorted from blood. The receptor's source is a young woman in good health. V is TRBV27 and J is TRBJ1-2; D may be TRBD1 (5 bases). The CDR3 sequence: CASSPGTLNYGYTF. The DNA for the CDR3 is TGTGCCAGCAGTCCAGGGACGCTAAACTATGGCTACACCTTC.